The 30 T cell receptor beta chains reported below all come from one sample, sequenced in a study of long-term antiretroviral therapy in people with HIV. Researchers ran immunoSEQ v3.0 at survey level. Profiled with immunoSEQ multiplex PCR; TCRdb holds only in-frame clones, not every one. Altogether about 37,000 clones are present, about four fifths being singletons, with the ten largest covering 5.5% to 6.5%. The input for sequencing was unsorted PBMCs, taken 1 year after starting antiretroviral therapy. The receptors come from a man aged 18 to 30 with HIV.

The gene calls are TRBV11-3 and TRBJ1-1; tentative D call: TRBD1 (5 bases). The CDR3 consists of 14 residues. In germline, CDR1 is SGHNT, CDR2 YENEEA. The V end was cut by 2 bases, the J end by 4 bases, with 11 bases between. In nucleotides, the CDR3 is TGTGCCAGCAGCTTACGGGGCGCGGGCACTGAAGCTTTCTTT. This sequence encodes CASSLRGAGTEAFF.

This rearrangement joins TRBV5-6 to TRBJ1-2; perhaps TRBD1 as D (6 bases). Germline loops: CDR1 SGHDT, CDR2 YYEEEE. The CDR3 runs 14 residues. Trimming took 0 bases from V and 6 from J, leaving 12 bases between them. The CDR3 reads CASSLASGVDGYTF. The CDR3 nucleotides are TGTGCCAGCAGCTTGGCGTCAGGGGTAGATGGCTACACCTTC.

The gene calls are TRBV19 and TRBJ1-5, with 7 nucleotides matching TRBD1. CDR1 and CDR2 from the germline V gene are LNHDA and SQIVND (reference sequence). CDR3 size: 14 residues. The trim removed 7 bases at V and 3 bases at J, leaving 6 bases unmatched. The chain's CDR3 is CASTPQGPNQPQHF. CDR3 sequence (DNA): TGTGCCAGTACCCCACAGGGGCCCAATCAGCCCCAGCATTTT.

This clone was detected only a few times. The V gene is TRBV29-1, the J gene TRBJ2-7; D is unclear. CDR1 and CDR2 from the germline V gene are SQVTM and ANQGSEA. Trimming cost V 4 bases and J 2 bases, with 6 bases left between them. The CDR3 contains 11 residues. For the CDR3, the DNA is TGCAGCGTTGTCAAGGCCTACGAGCAGTACTTC. It codes for CSVVKAYEQYF.

The chain links TRBV28 to TRBJ1-2, with a possible D match to TRBD1 (6 bases). Germline loops: CDR1 MDHEN, CDR2 SYDVKM. The CDR3 consists of 12 residues. Trimming shortened V by 7 bases and J by 4 bases, and 10 bases separated the two germline ends. The CDR3, as DNA: TGTGCCAGCATCAAGACAGGCTATGGCTACACCTTC. Protein sequence: CASIKTGYGYTF.

The chain couples TRBV10-1 to TRBJ2-7; D gene uncertain. Trimming took 0 bases from V and 6 from J, leaving 9 bases between them. Germline CDR1 WNHNN, CDR2 SYGVQD (reference sequence). CDR3 length: 13 amino acids. CDR3 in amino acids: CASSESPGREQYF. The CDR3 nucleotides are TGCGCCAGCAGTGAGTCTCCCGGGCGCGAGCAGTACTTC.

Turning to this clone: Other DNA sequences in the same sample also yield this CDR3. The rearrangement links TRBV27 to TRBJ1-4; 8 bases agree with TRBD1. V was pared by 6 bases and J by 4 bases, with 4 bases of the junction left unmatched. This CDR3 is 14 amino acids long. CDR1 MNHEY and CDR2 SMNVEV come from the germline V gene (reference sequence). Written as DNA, the CDR3 is TGTGCCAGCAGCCGGACAGGGTTTAATGAAAAACTGTTTTTT. Protein sequence: CASSRTGFNEKLFF.

J is TRBJ1-2 and V is TRBV21-1. TRBV21-1 is a documented pseudogene. The CDR3 loop spans 15 amino acids. The CDR3 bases are TGTGCCAGCCCCTTCCGAGGGGCCCACACCTATGGCTACACCTTC. Translated: CASPFRGAHTYGYTF.

This rearrangement joins TRBV5-1 to TRBJ1-1; 7 nucleotides match TRBD1. The CDR3 sequence is 14 residues long. Losses at the gene ends were 5 bases for V and 11 bases for J; bases not matched to a gene: 15. Germline V gene sequence: CDR1 SGHRS, CDR2 YFSETQ. CDR3 coding DNA: TGCGCCAGCAGTCCGGGGGGGTCCGACAGGGTGGCTTTCTTT. Its translation is CASSPGGSDRVAFF.

The J gene is TRBJ1-1, the V gene TRBV7-8; D not resolved. Looked up from germline, CDR1 is SGHVS and CDR2 is FQNEAQ. CDR3 length: 14 residues. V was pared by 0 bases and J by 4 bases, with 9 bases between. The CDR3 here is CASSLAQTTTEAFF. The DNA of the CDR3 is TGTGCCAGCAGCTTAGCCCAAACGACCACTGAAGCTTTCTTT.

V usage is TRBV27 and J usage is TRBJ2-1; D remains unclear. The CDR3 covers 13 residues. The V gene lost 3 bases and the J gene lost 7 bases, with 10 bases spanning the gap. Germline values: CDR1 MNHEY, CDR2 SMNVEV (reference sequence). The chain's CDR3 is CASSFSFQNEQFF. CDR3 DNA sequence: TGTGCCAGCAGTTTTTCGTTTCAGAATGAGCAGTTCTTC.

The sample holds one count of this clone. The gene calls are TRBV5-6 and TRBJ2-7; possibly TRBD1 for D (8 bases). V was pared by 5 bases and J by 7 bases, with 19 bases between. CDR3 length equals 14 residues. CDR1 and CDR2 (germline): SGHDT, YYEEEE. CDR3 amino acids: CASRLGGTGIEQYF. The CDR3 DNA follows: TGTGCCAGCAGACTCGGGGGGACAGGAATAGAGCAGTACTTC.

The J gene is TRBJ2-2, the V gene TRBV28; 9 nucleotides agree with TRBD1. Germline CDR1 reads MDHEN; CDR2 reads SYDVKM. This CDR3 has 14 residues. Unmatched junction bases numbered 3, after V lost 6 bases and J lost 4 bases. CDR3 region: CASSRTGATGELFF. CDR3 DNA: TGTGCCAGCAGCAGGACAGGGGCCACCGGGGAGCTGTTTTTT. The whole variable domain, remainder taken from reference TRBV28 and TRBJ2-2, is DVKVTQSSRYLVKRTGEKVFLECVQDMDHENMFWYRQDPGLGLRLIYFSYDVKMKEKGDIPEGYSVSREKKERFSLILESASTNQTSMYLCASSRTGATGELFFGEGSRLTVL.

The sample holds one count of this clone. The chain carries TRBV5-1 and TRBJ2-3, with 11 bases lining up with TRBD2. CDR3 length: 21 residues. Trimming took 4 bases from V and 2 from J; bases not matched to a gene: 21. Looked up from germline, CDR1 is SGHRS and CDR2 is YFSETQ. DNA for the CDR3: TGCGCCAGCAGCGGGCGTGGGTCCTACCGGGATAGCGGGGGGGTCACAGATACGCAGTATTTT. Translation gives CASSGRGSYRDSGGVTDTQYF.

The J gene is TRBJ2-3, the V gene TRBV12-5; 7 nucleotides align to TRBD2. This CDR3 spans 14 amino acids. The ends lost 4 bases at V and 6 bases at J; junction bases unmatched: 7. Germline CDR1 reads LGHNT; CDR2 reads FRNRAP. The CDR3 sequence: CASGSRLASDTQYF. The CDR3 DNA is TGTGCTAGTGGTTCGAGACTAGCTTCGGATACGCAGTATTTT.

V gene TRBV6-5 combines with J gene TRBJ1-1; D unclear. V gave up 7 bases and J gave up 7 bases, with 16 bases separating them. The CDR3 loop spans 13 amino acids. CDR1 and CDR2 (germline): MNHEY, SVGAGI. The CDR3 DNA sequence: TGTGCCAGCACTAATACGGGAGGGAATGAAGCTTTCTTT. As protein: CASTNTGGNEAFF.

The rearrangement uses TRBV6-6 and TRBJ2-5; D might be TRBD1 (6 bases). The closer fit of TRBJ2-7 to the DNA end suggests the J call may be wrong. This CDR3 is built from 14 residues. CDR1 is MNHNY and CDR2 is SVGAGI in the germline V gene (reference sequence). The CDR3 protein is CASSYFGTSYEQYF. As DNA, the CDR3 is TGTGCCAGCAGTTACTTCGGGACATCTTACGAGCAGTACTTC.

In DNA, the CDR3 is TGTGCCAGCAGTTATGTCCCGGGGGCCGGCCACGAGCAGTACTTC. The encoded protein is CASSYVPGAGHEQYF. The genes are TRBV6-5 and TRBJ2-7; D might be TRBD1 or TRBD2, each matching 6 bases. Trimming pared 3 bases from V and 5 bases from J, leaving 17 bases between. The CDR3 has 15 residues. Looked up from germline, CDR1 is MNHEY and CDR2 is SVGAGI.

The J gene is TRBJ1-2, the V gene TRBV6-1; the match to TRBD1 covers 7 bases. The CDR3 consists of 14 residues. Germline V gene lookup returns CDR1 MNHNS and CDR2 SASEGT. The V gene end was trimmed by 2 bases and the J gene end by 8 bases; junction bases not matched to a gene: 8. This CDR3 reads CASSEFLGGAGYTF. In nucleotides, the CDR3 is TGTGCCAGCAGTGAATTTTTAGGGGGCGCAGGCTACACCTTC.

This clone is a singleton in its sample. V usage is TRBV6-6 and J usage is TRBJ2-3, with 12 nucleotides matching TRBD2. With V trimmed by 5 bases and J by 0 bases, 0 bases remained unmatched. The length of the CDR3 is 15 residues. Germline V gene sequence: CDR1 MNHNY, CDR2 SVGAGI (reference sequence). CDR3 nucleotides: TGTGCCAGCAGTCTAGCGGGAGGGAGCACAGATACGCAGTATTTT. Translated, it gives CASSLAGGSTDTQYF.

The V and J genes are TRBV11-2 and TRBJ2-7; D call uncertain. From germline, CDR1 is SGHAT and CDR2 FQNNGV. CDR3 length: 13 residues. V gave up 1 base and J gave up 11 bases, with 15 bases separating them. The CDR3 spells CASSLGFSGSEYF. CDR3 sequence (DNA): TGTGCCAGCAGCTTAGGGTTTAGTGGATCGGAGTACTTC.

The V call is TRBV10-2, the J call TRBJ2-5; 7 bases align to TRBD1. The CDR3 covers 14 residues. V lost 2 bases to trimming and J lost 5 bases; unmatched junction nucleotides: 5. Germline CDR1 and CDR2: WSHSY and SAAADI. The CDR3, as DNA: TGCGCCAGCAGTGAGAGGGGGCCGTTTGAGACCCAGTACTTC. Translating gives CASSERGPFETQYF.

The chain employs TRBV7-8 and TRBJ2-7; 10 bases agree with TRBD2. V shed 4 bases, J shed 4 bases, and the junction held 10 bases outside the gene matches. The germline V gene encodes CDR1 SGHVS and CDR2 FQNEAQ. The CDR3 is 16 amino acids. This chain's CDR3 is CASSSSSGRGEYEQYF. CDR3 nucleotides: TGTGCCAGCAGCTCCTCTAGCGGGAGAGGGGAATACGAGCAGTACTTC.

In this sample, this clone turned up a few times. CDR3 DNA: TGTGCCAGCAGAGGGACACCTGGGAGCAATCAGCCCCAGCATTTT. This gives the protein CASRGTPGSNQPQHF. The chain employs TRBV2 and TRBJ1-5; tentative D call: TRBD1 (6 bases). This CDR3 is built from 15 residues. Germline-derived CDR1 and CDR2 are SNHLY and FYNNEI. V was shortened by 6 bases and J by 1 base, with 13 bases between the two germline ends.

The chain carries TRBV28 and TRBJ2-7; 7 nucleotides match TRBD2. The ends lost 2 bases at V and 6 bases at J; junction bases unmatched: 7. CDR3 length: 14 amino acids. Per germline, CDR1 MDHEN and CDR2 SYDVKM. The CDR3 protein is CASSLVAGAREQYF. CDR3 sequence (DNA): TGTGCCAGCAGTTTAGTGGCGGGAGCACGCGAGCAGTACTTC.

This chain connects TRBV5-8 to TRBJ2-2, with D perhaps TRBD2 (6 bases). V was trimmed by 0 bases and J by 4 bases, leaving 10 bases between them. Germline CDR1 reads SGHTS; CDR2 reads YDEGEE. There are 15 residues in the CDR3. CDR3 in DNA: TGTGCCAGCAGCTTGGCCTCGGAGGGCACCGGGGAGCTGTTTTTT. Its protein is CASSLASEGTGELFF.

This chain uses TRBV9 with TRBJ2-5; D unclear. Germline V gene data show CDR1 as SGDLS and CDR2 as YYNGEE. The CDR3 consists of 16 residues. Deletions cut 0 bases from V and 3 bases from J, with 15 bases between. In DNA form, the CDR3 reads TGTGCCAGCAGCGTAGACCCATGGCGGAACAAAGAGACCCAGTACTTC. Its protein is CASSVDPWRNKETQYF.

This clone came up once. The CDR3 bases are TGCGCCAGCAGCCAAGATCTAGCGGGTAACTACAATGAGCAGTTCTTC. It yields the protein CASSQDLAGNYNEQFF. The chain couples TRBV4-1 to TRBJ2-1; 8 bases align to TRBD2. The J segment lost 3 bases and the V segment lost 0 bases, leaving 4 bases of the junction unmatched. This CDR3 comprises 16 residues. The germline CDR1 and CDR2 sequences are MGHRA and YSYEKL.

This clone was seen a handful of times. This chain links TRBV20-1 with TRBJ1-2; D is ambiguous. CDR1 and CDR2 (germline): DFQATT, SNEGSKA (reference sequence). CDR3 length: 8 residues. CDR3 DNA: TGCAGGTCTCATGGCTACACCTTC. Translated, it gives CRSHGYTF.

This clone was seen a single time. The chain has TRBV27 and TRBJ2-7; D is unresolved. The CDR3 spans 14 residues. Deletions cut 3 bases from V and 2 bases from J, with 11 bases between. Germline V gene lookup returns CDR1 MNHEY and CDR2 SMNVEV (reference sequence). The DNA of the CDR3 is TGTGCCAGCAGTTTCCTCTTAGGGCCCTACGAGCAGTACTTC. This encodes CASSFLLGPYEQYF.